This T cell receptor (beta chain) was sequenced for a study of T cell responses to AZD1222 COVID-19 vaccine. The assay was immunoSEQ multiplex PCR, and TCRdb's table has in-frame clones only and misses some. The sample records approximately 100,000 clones, over 75% being singletons. Findings and caveats of the study: The donor cohort was predominantly white British with a female majority, and clonal diversity may have been underestimated.

Note on this clone: Its antigen is as yet unknown.

The ends lost 1 base at V and 0 bases at J; junction bases unmatched: 9. The CDR3 runs 19 residues. The germline V gene has CDR1 SEHNR and CDR2 FQNEAQ (reference sequence). The sequence was collected from an adult in good health. The specimen comprised peripheral blood, sampled on day 0 of AZD1222 vaccination. The J gene is TRBJ2-3, the V gene TRBV7-9; 11 nucleotides agree with TRBD2. CDR3 loop: CASSLGETSGIRSTDTQYF. In nucleotides, the CDR3 is TGTGCCAGCAGCTTAGGGGAGACTAGCGGGATTAGAAGCACAGATACGCAGTATTTT. The full variable domain, in which reference TRBV7-9 and TRBJ2-3 provide the parts outside the CDR3, is DTGVSQNPRHKITKRGQNVTFRCDPISEHNRLYWYRQTLGQGPEFLTYFQNEAQLEKSRLLSDRFSAERPKGSFSTLEIQRTEQGDSAMYLCASSLGETSGIRSTDTQYFGPGTRLTVL.